Below, 23 T cell receptor beta chains from the same sample are listed, as sequenced in a study of T cell changes during pregnancy in multiple sclerosis. Assay: immunoSEQ multiplex PCR; the TCRdb copy retains only in-frame clones and omits some. The sample lists some 60,000 clones; around nine tenths were seen once. The sequences come from peripheral blood, collected in the first trimester of pregnancy. These receptors all come from a female donor in good health, enrolled as a control in a pregnancy study.

The chain has TRBV4-1 and TRBJ2-3; 9 bases agree with TRBD1. CDR3 length: 18 residues. V gave up 3 bases and J gave up 3 bases; unmatched junction bases: 13. Germline assignment: CDR1 MGHRA and CDR2 YSYEKL. CDR3: CASSHRPGDRVVTDTQYF. CDR3 DNA: TGCGCCAGCAGCCACAGACCCGGGGACAGGGTCGTAACAGATACGCAGTATTTT.

V usage is TRBV9 and J usage is TRBJ2-1; 11 bases are shared with TRBD2. V shed 0 bases, J shed 3 bases, and the junction held 2 bases outside the gene matches. The CDR3 length is 16 residues. Germline V gives CDR1 SGDLS, CDR2 YYNGEE. The CDR3 region is CASSVGGTSGYNEQFF. In DNA, the CDR3 is TGTGCCAGCAGCGTAGGCGGGACTAGCGGCTACAATGAGCAGTTCTTC.

This clone was detected once. The chain has TRBV7-3 and TRBJ2-3, with a weak D call TRBD1 (6 bases). The CDR3 has 13 residues. From germline, CDR1 is SGHTA and CDR2 FQGTGA. V was trimmed by 6 bases and J by 5 bases, leaving 12 bases between them. The CDR3 reads CASSLQGLDTQYF. CDR3 DNA: TGTGCCAGCAGTTTACAGGGCCTAGATACGCAGTATTTT.

The chain carries TRBV4-1 and TRBJ2-5, with D unresolved. Germline assignment: CDR1 MGHRA and CDR2 YSYEKL. This CDR3 contains 16 residues. V lost 0 bases to trimming and J lost 0 bases, with 11 bases between them. DNA for the CDR3: TGCGCCAGCAGCCAAGAAGGCGGTAGCTACCAAGAGACCCAGTACTTC. This translates into CASSQEGGSYQETQYF.

CDR3 region: CSAGLAATFF. CDR3 nucleotides: TGCAGTGCCGGACTGGCTGCGACGTTCTTC. The chain couples TRBV20-1 to TRBJ2-1, with a possible D match to TRBD2 (5 bases). The CDR3 sequence is 10 residues long. Trimming removed 6 bases from V and 15 bases from J, with 15 bases in between. Germline values: CDR1 DFQATT, CDR2 SNEGSKA (reference sequence).

This clone has a single count. This chain connects TRBV13 to TRBJ2-3; D possibly corresponds to TRBD1 (5 bases). The CDR3 sequence is 17 residues long. Trimming stripped 3 bases from V and 0 bases from J, with 16 bases between. The germline CDR1 and CDR2 sequences are PRHDT and FYEKMQ (reference sequence). CDR3 sequence (DNA): TGTGCCAGCAGCTTTTGGACGCGACAGACTAGCACAGATACGCAGTATTTT. Translated: CASSFWTRQTSTDTQYF.

This clone is a singleton in its sample. The gene calls are TRBV5-1 and TRBJ2-7, with 13 nucleotides matching TRBD2. Trimming cost V 4 bases and J 0 bases; bases outside gene matches: 4. Looked up from germline, CDR1 is SGHRS and CDR2 is YFSETQ. This CDR3 region has 16 residues. The CDR3 DNA reads TGCGCCAGCAGCGCGACTAGCGGGAGGACCTCCTACGAGCAGTACTTC. This codes for CASSATSGRTSYEQYF.

The V call is TRBV28, the J call TRBJ1-2; 7 bases fit TRBD1. The V segment lost 3 bases and the J segment 6 bases; nucleotides outside the gene matches: 1. Germline V gives CDR1 MDHEN, CDR2 SYDVKM. This CDR3 region has 12 residues. The CDR3 spells CASSLGQHGYTF. CDR3 coding DNA: TGTGCCAGCAGTTTGGGACAGCATGGCTACACCTTC.

A remark on this clone: Other DNA sequences in the same sample also yield this CDR3. The chain combines TRBV5-4 with TRBJ2-7; D is perhaps TRBD2 (6 bases). V lost 2 bases, J lost 9 bases, and 18 bases lay in between. The CDR3 spans 14 residues. Germline CDR1 reads SGHNT; CDR2 reads YYREEE (reference sequence). As DNA, the CDR3 is TGTGCCAGCAGCTTCTGGGGGGACTTTGGAGTGCAGTACTTC. It specifies CASSFWGDFGVQYF.

V usage is TRBV5-1 and J usage is TRBJ1-4; 12 bases are a match to TRBD1. The germline V gene has CDR1 SGHRS and CDR2 YFSETQ. The ends lost 4 bases at V and 7 bases at J; junction bases unmatched: 5. This CDR3 has 15 residues. The chain's CDR3 is CASSIGTGGSEKLFF. The CDR3, as DNA: TGCGCCAGCAGCATCGGGACAGGGGGCAGTGAAAAACTGTTTTTT.

This chain uses TRBV6-6 with TRBJ2-5, with D maybe TRBD1 (6 bases). With 2 bases removed from V and 3 bases from J, the gap between germline ends came to 10 bases. The CDR3 sequence is 14 residues long. Germline-derived CDR1 and CDR2 are MNHNY and SVGAGI (reference sequence). This chain's CDR3 is CASSYLTGKETQYF. The CDR3 DNA is TGTGCCAGCAGTTACCTCACAGGGAAAGAGACCCAGTACTTC.

The chain couples TRBV6-4 to TRBJ2-3, with 9 bases fitting TRBD1. This CDR3 spans 13 amino acids. In germline, CDR1 is MRHNA, CDR2 SNTAGT. V dropped 8 bases and J dropped 0; count of bases not matched to a gene: 0. CDR3 DNA: TGTGCCAGCGGGACAGGGAGCACAGATACGCAGTATTTT. Amino acid sequence: CASGTGSTDTQYF.

V and J are TRBV5-1 and TRBJ1-5, with 8 bases that match TRBD1. The germline V gene encodes CDR1 SGHRS and CDR2 YFSETQ. J was trimmed by 6 bases and V by 4 bases; bases with no gene match: 9. The CDR3 sequence is 15 residues long. CDR3 in amino acids: CASSPEGRGLQPQHF. In DNA, the CDR3 is TGCGCCAGCAGCCCGGAGGGCAGGGGGCTTCAGCCCCAGCATTTT.

The chain links TRBV19 to TRBJ2-2; TRBD1 agrees at 7 bases. The CDR3 totals 15 residues. Germline assignment: CDR1 LNHDA and CDR2 SQIVND (reference sequence). V shed 10 bases, J shed 6 bases, and the junction held 14 bases outside the gene matches. CDR3: CATSRDSLMPGELFF. CDR3 nucleotides: TGTGCCACCAGCCGGGACAGCTTGATGCCCGGGGAGCTGTTTTTT.

The rearrangement uses TRBV7-3 and TRBJ2-5; 15 bases are shared with TRBD2. This CDR3 has 17 amino acids. Germline trimming cut 4 bases from V and 4 bases from J; bases unmatched to any gene: 7. From germline, CDR1 is SGHTA and CDR2 FQGTGA. CDR3 bases: TGTGCCAGCAGCTCCGGACTAGCGGGGGGGATACGAGAGACCCAGTACTTC. This codes for CASSSGLAGGIRETQYF.

The V call is TRBV5-4, the J call TRBJ1-1, with 9 bases aligning to TRBD1. The junction had 5 bases not matched to a gene; V was cut back by 4 bases and J by 1 base. The CDR3 contains 15 residues. The germline V gene encodes CDR1 SGHNT and CDR2 YYREEE (reference sequence). CDR3 region: CASSRRDRANTEAFF. CDR3 in DNA: TGTGCCAGCAGCCGCCGGGACAGGGCGAACACTGAAGCTTTCTTT.

The chain uses TRBV19 and TRBJ2-3, with a possible D match to TRBD1 (5 bases). There are 17 residues in the CDR3. The V and J ends lost 0 bases and 1 base respectively, with 14 bases between them. The germline V gene encodes CDR1 LNHDA and CDR2 SQIVND (reference sequence). As DNA, the CDR3 is TGTGCCAGTAGTATAGATCCAGGGATTTTTGGCACAGATACGCAGTATTTT. It encodes CASSIDPGIFGTDTQYF.

This rearrangement joins TRBV7-8 to TRBJ1-1; no definite D call. Trimming left V 6 bases short and J 7 bases short, with 15 bases between. The germline gives CDR1 SGHVS, CDR2 FQNEAQ. The CDR3 sequence is 13 residues long. CDR3 DNA sequence: TGTGCCAGCAGGACTATACGGGGAAGTGAAGCTTTCTTT. Protein: CASRTIRGSEAFF. Drawing the rest from reference TRBV7-8 and TRBJ1-1, the complete variable domain is GAGVSQSPRYKVAKRGQDVALRCDPISGHVSLFWYQQALGQGPEFLTYFQNEAQLDKSGLPSDRFFAERPEGSVSTLKIQRTQQEDSAVYLCASRTIRGSEAFFGQGTRLTVV.

The V and J genes are TRBV5-5 and TRBJ2-6, with D tentatively TRBD1 (6 bases). This CDR3 has 18 residues. V was shortened by 2 bases and J by 0 bases, with 15 bases between the two germline ends. CDR1 and CDR2 from the germline V gene are SGHKS and YYEKEE (reference sequence). The CDR3 DNA sequence: TGTGCCAGCAGCTTCTCTATTCAGGGGTTCTCTGGGGCCAACGTCCTGACTTTC. Translating it yields CASSFSIQGFSGANVLTF.

The rearrangement links TRBV28 to TRBJ2-5; a weak D match, TRBD2 (6 bases). The length of the CDR3 is 13 residues. Trimming removed 5 bases from V and 4 bases from J, with 11 bases in between. Germline CDR1 is MDHEN and CDR2 is SYDVKM. DNA of the CDR3: TGTGCCAGCAGTCGGGAGCTGCGAGAGACCCAGTACTTC. This gives the protein CASSRELRETQYF.

This rearrangement joins TRBV18 to TRBJ2-1; a possible D gene is TRBD1 (6 bases). Trimming pared 0 bases from V and 6 bases from J, leaving 9 bases between. CDR3 length equals 14 residues. Germline loops: CDR1 KGHSH, CDR2 LQKENI. The CDR3 spells CASSPPGAVNEQFF. The CDR3 coding sequence is TGTGCCAGCTCACCACCGGGGGCTGTCAATGAGCAGTTCTTC.

This chain connects TRBV5-1 to TRBJ1-1; TRBD1 is a possible D gene (5 bases). Between the trimmed V and J ends, which lost 1 base and 4 bases, there was a span of 14 bases. Germline V gene lookup returns CDR1 SGHRS and CDR2 YFSETQ. CDR3 length: 15 residues. CDR3 nucleotide sequence: TGCGCCAGCAGCTTGTCAAGGGGAAAGGGCACTGAAGCTTTCTTT. Encoded protein: CASSLSRGKGTEAFF.

The CDR3 region is CASSFGAGGLRTDTQYF. The CDR3 DNA reads TGTGCCAGCAGTTTCGGCGCGGGAGGGCTACGCACAGATACGCAGTATTTT. The V and J genes are TRBV28 and TRBJ2-3; 9 bases align to TRBD2. V was clipped by 3 bases and J by 1 base; unmatched bases: 8. This CDR3 is built from 17 residues. Germline-derived CDR1 and CDR2 are MDHEN and SYDVKM.